This TCR beta chain is drawn from a study of blood T cell repertoires in COVID-19 (dated by TCRdb to between 2020 and 2021). Regarding the study in general: Samples from collaborators originated in the United States, Italy and Spain and spanned both the acute and convalescent phases of COVID-19. The samples were drawn from two sources: the first 160 participants of the ongoing ImmuneRACE study, and over 1,000 subjects contributed by 6 global collaborators. Where HLA class I and class II types were available, the types were taken from metadata supplied by the sample provider, not from assay-based typing. Nearly every sample came with metadata listing a de-identified subject ID, COVID-19 status, age in years and sex. Subjects who had been exposed to COVID-19, were actively infected with it, or had recovered from it provided the deeply sampled blood TCRbeta repertoires that made up the dataset. The repertoires were released in a freely available public database intended as a resource for research on the immune response to SARS-CoV-2. The material from the prospective study consisted of cDNA or gDNA derived from T cells, B-cell-depleted T cells, or PBMCs. What the research found in general, with its limitations: How much clinical and demographic metadata was included differed by source and by participant, and the metadata was provided uncurated.

TCRbeta CDR3 regions were amplified from genomic DNA using the immunoSEQ Assay, a bias-controlled multiplex PCR. Under the source paper's analysis protocol: Within the assay, amplification of reference gene primers was used to estimate how many nucleated cells each sample contained. Sequence reads were collapsed and filtered to measure the absolute abundance of every unique TCRbeta CDR3 rearrangement. For each sample, productive Simpson clonality was calculated by taking the square root of Simpson's diversity index across productive rearrangements. What TCRdb holds here is the immuneACCESS table cut down to in-frame rearrangements. Part of the clones is not present; checked against another copy, under half of the missing clones reflect an unresolved V gene, and the others are unexplained. That table is the source of V, J and clone size, and D and trimming were worked out from the DNA. Within this sample are over 100,000 clones, with 75% to 90% of them counted one time only. The biggest ten clones account for under 0.85% of the sample.

Whole blood was collected in K2EDTA tubes by collaborating institutions according to the institutions' own protocols. For TCRbeta analysis, collaborators shipped samples as frozen whole blood, isolated PBMCs, or DNA extracted from either of those sample types. Between the V and J ends, shortened by 6 bases and 2 bases respectively, the junction contains 17 bases. The germline V gene gives CDR1 as MNHEY and CDR2 as SVGAGI. The CDR3 numbers 15 residues from cysteine through phenylalanine. Of all the DNA, just the CDR3 is kept, 45 bases in frame from base 1. About this clone itself: No cognate antigen has been identified for it. Base qualities are not at hand, and no much larger clone is one base apart.

Input material: peripheral blood. The receptor was derived from a woman between 70 and 85 years old with acute or convalescent COVID-19. This receptor chain uses TRBV6-5 and TRBJ2-7, with TRBD1 perhaps the D gene, on 7 matching bases. The DNA sequence reads TGTGCCAGCAGAGCTCCGGCAGGGGGGACCTACGAGCAGTACTTC. This translates into CASRAPAGGTYEQYF.